This TCR beta chain emerged from a study of blood T cell repertoires in COVID-19. Across the whole study: Samples representing acute and convalescent COVID-19 were sourced from the United States, Italy and Spain. PBMCs, B-cell-depleted T cells, or T cells were the source of the cDNA or gDNA that made up the material.

With 3 bases removed from V and 0 bases from J, the gap between germline ends came to 9 bases. Germline CDR1 and CDR2: SGHDT and YYEEEE. This CDR3 contains 15 residues. Original data processing: Quantification of nucleated cells was approximated via reference gene primer amplification. TCRdb keeps only in-frame clones here, not all; method: immunoSEQ multiplex PCR. The DNA gave D and trimming, while V, J and clone size come from that table. Of about 170,000 clones listed, around 74% are singletons. Sample: peripheral blood. This sequence joins TRBV5-6 and TRBJ2-2; unclear D gene. This receptor was taken from a man aged 70 or older with acute or convalescent COVID-19. In DNA form, the CDR3 reads TGTGCCAGCAGCTCTTGGGCCCCGAACACCGGGGAGCTGTTTTTT. Protein sequence: CASSSWAPNTGELFF.